The next 19 T cell receptor beta chains were all read from a single sample in a study of blood T cell repertoires in COVID-19. This table comes from immunoSEQ multiplex PCR, and its TCRdb copy is limited to in-frame clones, with some not included. The table has 250,000 to 300,000 clones, approximately 93% seen once. Sequencing was carried out using peripheral blood. Receptor source: a woman aged 30 to 39 with COVID-19, enrolled during active disease.

In its sample, this clone was seen a few times. This sequence joins TRBV1 and TRBJ2-7; TRBD1, the table's D call, lacks a check against the DNA. TRBV1 is marked as a pseudogene. CDR3 size: 18 residues. The CDR3 DNA reads TGCACCAGCAGCCCACGACCCCAGACGACAGGACCCCCCTACGAGCAGTACTTC. Translation: CTSSPRPQTTGPPYEQYF.

V is TRBV9 and J is TRBJ2-1; D gene unclear. CDR3 size: 14 residues. Per the germline V gene, CDR1 is SGDLS and CDR2 is YYNGEE. V gave up 2 bases and J gave up 8 bases, with 14 bases separating them. The DNA for the CDR3 is TGTGCCAGCAGCGTGGGCAACACCTGGGATGAGCAGTTCTTC. Translation gives CASSVGNTWDEQFF.

The chain has TRBV19 and TRBJ2-1; 8 nucleotides align to TRBD2. Germline CDR1 and CDR2: LNHDA and SQIVND (reference sequence). Trimming removed 1 base from V and 0 bases from J; junction bases left unmatched: 2. This CDR3 contains 16 residues. The CDR3 DNA is TGTGCCAGTAGTATAGCAAGCGGGAGCTCCTACAATGAGCAGTTCTTC. This codes for CASSIASGSSYNEQFF.

CDR3 sequence (DNA): TGTGCCAGCAGCCCGAACGGAGGTTCCTACAATGAGCAGTTCTTC. It specifies CASSPNGGSYNEQFF. The V and J genes are TRBV3-1 (or the pseudogene TRBV3-2) and TRBJ2-1; maybe TRBD2 (5 bases). The V and J ends lost 4 bases and 1 base respectively, with 11 bases between them. There are 15 residues in the CDR3. CDR1 is LGHDT, CDR2 YNNKEL, per germline (reference sequence).

The V and J genes are TRBV7-9 and TRBJ1-2, with a possible D match to TRBD1 (6 bases). Per the germline V gene, CDR1 is SEHNR and CDR2 is FQNEAQ (reference sequence). The germline V and J ends were trimmed by 5 bases and 4 bases, with 11 bases remaining between them. The CDR3 is 13 residues long. The CDR3 spells CASSATGPYGYTF. The CDR3 DNA follows: TGTGCCAGCAGCGCAACAGGGCCCTATGGCTACACCTTC. The entire variable domain, with the rest obtained from reference TRBV7-9 and TRBJ1-2, is as follows: DTGVSQNPRHKITKRGQNVTFRCDPISEHNRLYWYRQTLGQGPEFLTYFQNEAQLEKSRLLSDRFSAERPKGSFSTLEIQRTEQGDSAMYLCASSATGPYGYTFGSGTRLTVV.

This chain links TRBV19 with TRBJ1-5; TRBD1 agrees at 8 bases. The CDR3 is made up of 15 amino acids. Per the germline V gene, CDR1 is LNHDA and CDR2 is SQIVND (reference sequence). V lost 6 bases, J lost 3 bases, and 7 bases stayed unmatched. CDR3 coding DNA: TGTGCCAGTAGAACCCGGACAGGGTACAATCAGCCCCAGCATTTT. Encoded protein: CASRTRTGYNQPQHF.

V is TRBV5-1 and J is TRBJ2-7; 13 nucleotides line up with TRBD2. Germline assignment: CDR1 SGHRS and CDR2 YFSETQ. J gave up 7 bases and V 4 bases, and 11 bases lay outside the gene matches. This CDR3 has 16 amino acids. CDR3 coding DNA: TGCGCCAGCAGCGCAACACTAGCGGGAGGGCTTGGAGAGCAGTACTTC. Its protein product is CASSATLAGGLGEQYF.

This clone was counted a few times. This chain links TRBV6-5 with TRBJ1-1; 9 bases line up with TRBD1. J gave up 7 bases and V 6 bases, and 6 bases lay outside the gene matches. Germline lookup yields CDR1 MNHEY and CDR2 SVGAGI. This CDR3 is built from 13 residues. CDR3 nucleotides: TGTGCCAGCAGAAAACAGGGGGCGGGTGAAGCTTTCTTT. Translation: CASRKQGAGEAFF.

V usage is TRBV5-4 and J usage is TRBJ1-2; no clear D. Germline V gives CDR1 SGHNT, CDR2 YYREEE (reference sequence). The CDR3 consists of 13 residues. V gave up 7 bases and J gave up 0 bases, with 10 bases separating them. The chain's CDR3 is CASSRSSNYGYTF. The DNA of the CDR3 is TGTGCCAGCTCGAGGTCTTCTAACTATGGCTACACCTTC.

This chain uses TRBV2 with TRBJ2-7; TRBD2 might be the D (5 bases). Germline CDR1 and CDR2: SNHLY and FYNNEI. Trimming left V 7 bases short and J 6 bases short, with 16 bases between. CDR3 length: 13 residues. Here the CDR3 reads CASIQVRGSEQYF. DNA of the CDR3: TGTGCCAGCATTCAGGTCAGAGGGTCCGAGCAGTACTTC.

The chain is built from TRBV5-1 and TRBJ2-7; TRBD2 might be the D (5 bases). The V end lost 0 bases, the J end lost 5 bases, and 12 bases lay between the germline ends. CDR1 and CDR2 from the germline V gene are SGHRS and YFSETQ. The CDR3 extends over 14 amino acids. CDR3: CASSLDWGVNEQYF. CDR3 nucleotide sequence: TGCGCCAGCAGCTTGGACTGGGGAGTGAACGAGCAGTACTTC.

V usage is TRBV7-9 and J usage is TRBJ1-1; 9 bases fit TRBD1. J lost 11 bases, V lost 5 bases, and 12 bases had no gene match. CDR3 length: 14 amino acids. Germline CDR1 and CDR2: SEHNR and FQNEAQ (reference sequence). The CDR3: CASSIQTTGGEAFF. CDR3 DNA: TGTGCCAGCAGCATCCAAACGACAGGGGGTGAGGCTTTCTTT.

This clone came up a few times. This chain uses TRBV2 with TRBJ1-5, with D unclear. Germline CDR1 and CDR2: SNHLY and FYNNEI. V was cut by 7 bases and J by 3 bases, with 10 bases left in between. This CDR3 has 13 amino acids. The CDR3: CASTGLANQPQHF. The DNA of the CDR3 is TGTGCCAGCACAGGACTGGCCAATCAGCCCCAGCATTTT.

CDR3 residues: CASSLVGRGYQPQHF. The CDR3 coding sequence is TGTGCCAGCAGTTTAGTAGGGCGGGGGTACCAGCCCCAGCATTTT. This chain joins TRBV28 and TRBJ1-5; the D gene is possibly TRBD1 (5 bases). V gave up 2 bases and J gave up 7 bases, with 15 bases separating them. The germline gives CDR1 MDHEN, CDR2 SYDVKM. This CDR3 has 15 residues.

The chain couples TRBV5-1 to TRBJ2-2; TRBD1 matches at 8 bases. The CDR3 contains 16 residues. Looked up from germline, CDR1 is SGHRS and CDR2 is YFSETQ. The junction had 6 bases not matched to a gene; V was cut back by 4 bases and J by 1 base. This CDR3 is CASSPGQGRNTGELFF. The CDR3 DNA reads TGCGCCAGCAGCCCCGGACAGGGTCGGAACACCGGGGAGCTGTTTTTT. Variable domain in full (rest from reference TRBV5-1 and TRBJ2-2): KAGVTQTPRYLIKTRGQQVTLSCSPISGHRSVSWYQQTPGQGLQFLFEYFSETQRNKGNFPGRFSGRQFSNSRSEMNVSTLELGDSALYLCASSPGQGRNTGELFFGEGSRLTVL.

The chain joins TRBV27 to TRBJ2-1, with 7 bases that match TRBD2. The germline V gene has CDR1 MNHEY and CDR2 SMNVEV (reference sequence). This CDR3 comprises 18 residues. V lost 3 bases, J lost 7 bases, and 18 bases stayed unmatched. CDR3 protein: CASSFWGTGGQQWNEQFF. The CDR3 DNA sequence: TGTGCCAGCAGTTTTTGGGGAACGGGAGGCCAACAATGGAATGAGCAGTTCTTC.

This clone was recorded only once. This chain connects TRBV5-4 to TRBJ1-1; TRBD1 agrees at 7 bases. The CDR3 sequence is 13 residues long. V lost 3 bases and J lost 11; bases outside the gene matches: 10. Per germline, CDR1 SGHNT and CDR2 YYREEE (reference sequence). The CDR3 loop is CASSSDQGGRAFF. The CDR3 nucleotides read TGTGCCAGCAGCTCCGATCAGGGGGGCAGGGCTTTCTTT.

The chain employs TRBV27 and TRBJ1-2, with D possibly being TRBD1 (5 bases). Trimming left V 4 bases short and J 3 bases short, with 15 bases between. Germline assignment: CDR1 MNHEY and CDR2 SMNVEV (reference sequence). This CDR3 contains 15 residues. The CDR3: CASSSAPGRDYGYTF. For the CDR3, the DNA is TGTGCCAGCAGTTCGGCACCAGGGAGGGACTATGGCTACACCTTC.

The chain has TRBV4-1 and TRBJ1-1; D call uncertain. Germline values: CDR1 MGHRA, CDR2 YSYEKL. The CDR3 totals 13 residues. The V gene lost 3 bases and the J gene lost 8 bases, with 13 bases spanning the gap. The CDR3 DNA reads as TGCGCCAGCAGCCAGTTAGCTCTATTGGAAGCTTTCTTT. Its protein product is CASSQLALLEAFF.